These T cell receptor beta chains were read from a single sample in a study of spatial heterogeneity in lung cancer. Using its own MiXCR run on the 5' RACE reads, TCRdb lists one record per CDR3 protein. The data contain about 82,000 distinct CDR3 sequences, roughly 12% of them singletons. The material was PBMCs, obtained at surgery. The receptors were gathered from a male donor with early-stage non-small cell lung cancer. Both conserved end residues are part of each CDR3. Each record gives: clone size, V gene, D gene, J gene, CDR3 protein, CDR3 DNA. The D gene is left open where the match is weak. Where a row states a size, it is once, few, many or the class of an expanded clone; other rows omit it.

.	TRBV7-9	.	TRBJ2-5	CASSFRDTEETQYF	TGTGCCAGCAGCTTCCGGGACACAGAAGAGACCCAGTACTTC
few	TRBV29-1	.	TRBJ2-5	CSVEIPGVETQYF	TGCAGCGTTGAAATCCCGGGAGTAGAGACCCAGTACTTC
.	TRBV13	TRBD1	TRBJ2-7	CASSFWDRDHEQYF	TGTGCCAGCAGCTTCTGGGACAGGGACCACGAGCAGTACTTC
many	TRBV3-1	TRBD1	TRBJ2-1	CASSSGTGILNEQFF	TGTGCCAGCAGCTCCGGGACAGGGATACTCAATGAGCAGTTCTTC
.	TRBV20-1	TRBD2	TRBJ2-3	CSAVAGLGTDTQYF	TGCAGTGCTGTAGCGGGGTTGGGCACAGATACGCAGTATTTT
few	TRBV19	.	TRBJ2-1	CASSIGGGEQFF	TGTGCCAGTAGTATAGGGGGCGGTGAGCAGTTCTTC
few	TRBV29-1	.	TRBJ2-5	CSHALTGQETQYF	TGCAGCCATGCACTGACAGGACAAGAGACCCAGTACTTC
.	TRBV7-9	.	TRBJ1-4	CASSPPGRAPNEKLFF	TGTGCCAGCAGCCCCCCCGGCAGGGCGCCCAATGAAAAACTGTTTTTT
few	TRBV3-1	TRBD1	TRBJ2-2	CASSQVRQGANGELFF	TGTGCCAGCAGCCAAGTACGACAGGGGGCAAACGGGGAGCTGTTTTTT
.	TRBV6-2/TRBV6-3	.	TRBJ2-6	CASSQRGTGANVLTF	TGTGCCAGCAGTCAAAGGGGAACTGGGGCCAACGTCCTGACTTTC
few	TRBV7-8	TRBD2	TRBJ2-1	CASSLAVLAGGYSYNEQFF	TGTGCCAGCAGCTTAGCGGTCCTAGCGGGGGGGTACTCCTACAATGAGCAGTTCTTC
few	TRBV15	.	TRBJ1-1	CATSRALWTEAFF	TGTGCCACCAGCAGAGCCTTGTGGACTGAAGCTTTCTTT
few	TRBV19	.	TRBJ2-1	CASTAGSSYNEQFF	TGTGCCAGTACGGCGGGGAGCTCCTACAATGAGCAGTTCTTC
.	TRBV29-1	TRBD2	TRBJ2-1	CSVDFPGLAASNHNNEQFF	TGCAGCGTTGATTTTCCGGGACTAGCGGCATCCAATCATAACAATGAGCAGTTCTTC
many	TRBV5-1	.	TRBJ2-3	CASSLSTDTQYF	TGCGCCAGCAGCTTATCCACAGATACGCAGTATTTT
.	TRBV20-1	.	TRBJ1-2	CSARDQAHVNGYTF	TGCAGTGCTAGAGATCAGGCACACGTGAATGGCTACACCTTC
few	TRBV24-1	TRBD1	TRBJ1-2	CATSDPGQAFGGYTF	TGTGCCACCAGTGATCCCGGACAGGCCTTTGGTGGCTACACCTTC
.	TRBV19	.	TRBJ1-5	CASSIGPAGFNQPQHF	TGTGCCAGTAGTATAGGCCCGGCCGGTTTCAATCAGCCCCAGCATTTT
few	TRBV20-1	TRBD2	TRBJ2-7	CSARDGGLAGVGEQYF	TGCAGTGCTAGAGATGGAGGACTAGCGGGAGTAGGGGAGCAGTACTTC
many	TRBV10-3	.	TRBJ2-7	CAISEEVNTYYEQYF	TGTGCCATCAGTGAGGAAGTGAACACCTACTACGAGCAGTACTTC
.	TRBV5-1	.	TRBJ2-6	CASSLPGSGANVLTF	TGCGCCAGCAGCTTGCCGGGGTCTGGGGCCAACGTCCTGACTTTC
.	TRBV4-1	TRBD2	TRBJ2-1	CASSQEREGLAQVRQFF	TGCGCCAGCAGCCAAGAAAGGGAGGGACTAGCCCAGGTGAGGCAGTTCTTC
medium-sized	TRBV12-3/TRBV12-4	.	TRBJ2-7	CASSSTGHEAEQYF	TGTGCCAGCAGTTCTACGGGACATGAAGCCGAGCAGTACTTC
few	TRBV20-1	.	TRBJ1-6	CSASDGAANSPLHF	TGCAGTGCCTCCGACGGCGCCGCCAATTCACCCCTCCACTTT
few	TRBV7-2	.	TRBJ2-2	CASSLLGTTMSGELFF	TGTGCCAGCAGCTTACTCGGGACAACTATGAGCGGGGAGCTGTTTTTT
many	TRBV4-1	TRBD2	TRBJ2-7	CASSQELAGDIYEQYF	TGCGCCAGCAGCCAAGAACTAGCGGGAGATATTTACGAGCAGTACTTC
few	TRBV19	.	TRBJ1-2	CASKTNGAGYTF	TGTGCCAGTAAAACTAACGGGGCCGGCTACACCTTC
many	TRBV29-1	.	TRBJ1-1	CSVLLPGFNTEAFF	TGCAGCGTCCTCCTGCCGGGTTTTAACACTGAAGCTTTCTTT
.	TRBV29-1	.	TRBJ1-1	CSVEKGPWNTEAFF	TGCAGCGTTGAAAAGGGGCCCTGGAACACTGAAGCTTTCTTT
few	TRBV10-3	.	TRBJ1-5	CATGAREGQPQHF	TGTGCCACGGGGGCTCGTGAAGGGCAGCCCCAGCATTTT
.	TRBV15	.	TRBJ1-5	CATSRVAQGYQPQHF	TGTGCCACCAGCAGAGTCGCTCAGGGTTATCAGCCCCAGCATTTT
many	TRBV20-1	TRBD1	TRBJ1-5	CSAEDRVRNQPQHF	TGCAGTGCTGAAGACAGGGTTCGCAATCAGCCCCAGCATTTT
.	TRBV7-3	TRBD2	TRBJ2-1	CASSPGEGNEQFF	TGTGCCAGCAGCCCCGGGGAGGGGAATGAGCAGTTCTTC
many	TRBV7-9	.	TRBJ1-2	CASSPDGFYGYTF	TGTGCCAGCAGCCCGGACGGATTCTATGGCTACACCTTC
few	TRBV6-5	.	TRBJ2-7	CASGKSRRELSTRVYEQYF	TGTGCCAGCGGTAAATCACGGAGGGAACTATCGACTAGGGTATACGAGCAGTACTTC
.	TRBV27	.	TRBJ2-7	CASSLSPRTGREQYF	TGTGCCAGCAGTTTATCCCCCCGAACGGGACGCGAGCAGTACTTC
many	TRBV29-1	.	TRBJ1-5	CSVGEDKYQPQHF	TGCAGCGTTGGGGAGGACAAATATCAGCCCCAGCATTTT
once	TRBV6-6	TRBD2	TRBJ2-1	CASENSGSQDEQFF	TGTGCCAGCGAAAATAGCGGGAGTCAGGATGAGCAGTTCTTC
few	TRBV9	TRBD1	TRBJ2-7	CASSVGDRGYYEQYF	TGTGCCAGCAGCGTAGGGGACAGGGGATACTACGAGCAGTACTTC
few	TRBV6-5	.	TRBJ1-2	CASSSTANYGYTF	TGTGCCAGCAGCTCGACAGCTAACTATGGCTACACCTTC
.	TRBV24-1	TRBD2	TRBJ2-5	CATSDWTSGKETQYF	TGTGCCACCAGTGATTGGACTAGCGGAAAAGAGACCCAGTACTTC
many	TRBV5-6	.	TRBJ1-1	CASSWERREAFF	TGTGCCAGCAGCTGGGAAAGGCGGGAAGCTTTCTTT
once	TRBV5-4	.	TRBJ2-7	CASSLGGLNYEQYF	TGTGCCAGCAGCTTGGGGGGACTCAACTACGAGCAGTACTTC
many	TRBV6-1	.	TRBJ1-5	CASSDRGGSNQPQHF	TGTGCCAGCAGTGACAGGGGCGGTTCCAATCAGCCCCAGCATTTT
few	TRBV19	TRBD1	TRBJ2-1	CASSPQGASNEQFF	TGTGCCAGTAGCCCACAGGGGGCTAGCAATGAGCAGTTCTTC
few	TRBV5-1	.	TRBJ1-5	CASSLDEQPSYSNQPQHF	TGCGCCAGCAGCTTGGATGAGCAACCTTCTTATAGCAATCAGCCCCAGCATTTT
few	TRBV19	TRBD2	TRBJ2-1	CASSIQRDNQDEQFF	TGTGCCAGTAGTATCCAGCGGGATAACCAGGATGAGCAGTTCTTC
.	TRBV19	TRBD1	TRBJ2-7	CASSARTGVGYEQYF	TGTGCCAGTAGTGCCCGGACAGGGGTGGGGTACGAGCAGTACTTC
.	TRBV14	.	TRBJ2-7	CASSLGGVIEQYF	TGTGCCAGCAGCCTGGGCGGGGTAATCGAGCAGTACTTC
few	TRBV27	TRBD1	TRBJ2-3	CASSPRQGADTQYF	TGTGCCAGCAGTCCTCGACAGGGTGCAGATACGCAGTATTTT
.	TRBV30	.	TRBJ1-1	CAYLGITEAFF	TGTGCCTACCTCGGCATCACTGAAGCTTTCTTT
many	TRBV30	TRBD2	TRBJ2-1	CAWGLGAVQFF	TGTGCCTGGGGACTAGGAGCAGTTCAGTTCTTC
few	TRBV4-1	.	TRBJ2-7	CASSQEFSDYPEQYF	TGCGCCAGCAGCCAAGAATTTTCTGACTACCCCGAGCAGTACTTC
few	TRBV5-4	.	TRBJ2-3	CASSWGAGTLEYYTDTQYF	TGTGCCAGCAGCTGGGGGGCCGGGACGCTAGAGTACTACACAGATACGCAGTATTTT
few	TRBV5-1	.	TRBJ1-4	CASSLTGLNEKLFF	TGCGCCAGCAGCTTGACAGGACTTAATGAAAAACTGTTTTTT
.	TRBV7-2	.	TRBJ2-3	CASSFTGDFTDTQYF	TGTGCCAGCAGCTTTACAGGAGACTTCACAGATACGCAGTATTTT
.	TRBV5-1	.	TRBJ1-1	CASSLLVPGRGTEAFF	TGCGCCAGCAGCTTGTTGGTCCCGGGCAGGGGCACTGAAGCTTTCTTT
few	TRBV7-2	.	TRBJ1-2	CASSQNRPYGYTF	TGTGCCAGCAGCCAAAACAGACCCTATGGCTACACCTTC